This T cell receptor (beta chain) appears in the sequencing data of a study of T cell responses to AZD1222 COVID-19 vaccine. Clones were sequenced by immunoSEQ multiplex PCR, and TCRdb holds only the in-frame ones, with some missing. The sample yields 90,000 to 120,000 clones, roughly 90% seen once. Comment on this clone: Its antigen is not identified.

Study-level results: Vaccine-associated CD4 TCRs ranged over spike, dominating at 160-218 and 743-854.

Germline lookup yields CDR1 SGHRS and CDR2 YFSETQ. V was shortened by 3 bases and J by 3 bases, with 8 bases between the two germline ends. The CDR3 is 13 amino acids. The receptor was derived from an adult in good health. V and J are TRBV5-1 and TRBJ2-3; weak D call: TRBD2 (6 bases). Sequenced here: peripheral blood, sampled on day 0 of MenACWY control vaccination. The CDR3 region is CASSYGGTDTQYF. DNA for the CDR3: TGCGCCAGCAGCTATGGGGGGACAGATACGCAGTATTTT.